This T cell receptor (beta chain) is from a study of CD8 T cells in ankylosing spondylitis. Study outcomes and limitations: CD8+ by phenotype, disease-linked clones were relatively rare in peripheral blood. Reports say disease-linked clones showed up significantly more in matched ankylosing spondylitis synovial fluid. Characteristic of ankylosing spondylitis blood, it appeared, was a TCR beta motif comprising several highly homologous variants. Reports of some motif variants in reactive arthritis synovial fluid and blood predate this one.

Molecular-barcoded quantitative 5'-RACE produced these TCR beta libraries. Using its own MiXCR run on the 5' RACE reads, TCRdb lists one record per CDR3 protein. The table has roughly 700,000 distinct CDR3 sequences, over 15% seen once. The CDR3 is 15 amino acids. With 1 base removed from V and 1 base from J, the gap between germline ends came to 7 bases. Per germline, CDR1 LNHNV and CDR2 YYDKDF (reference sequence). This clonotype appeared a few times. The antigen remains undetermined. The chain couples TRBV15 to TRBJ2-2; D call uncertain. This TCR derives from a male donor with ankylosing spondylitis. Sequenced input: blood, either unsorted or a sorted T cell fraction (not recorded which). The chain's CDR3 is CATSRVLGNTGELFF. DNA for the CDR3: TGTGCCACCAGCAGAGTGTTGGGGAACACCGGGGAGCTGTTTTTT.